This T cell receptor (beta chain) was observed in a study of T cells in tuberculosis (dated 2018 in TCRdb). For the wider study: To characterize T cells specific for the mycobacterial lipid antigen glucose monomycolate (GMM), the study used CD1B tetramers together with high-throughput TCR immunosequencing. A South African clinical cohort compared IGRA-negative adolescents, IGRA-positive adolescents with latent tuberculosis and adults with active tuberculosis, roughly 9 per group. Results the study describes overall, beyond this receptor: A classifier using the diverse GMM-specific repertoire reached roughly 87% accuracy (AUROC 0.85 to 0.9), compared with about 63% accuracy using GEM motif frequencies. Clinical samples were selected based on which cryopreserved specimens were available, and the active tuberculosis cases were adults whereas the controls were adolescents. Smaller mean NN-distances to GMM-specific TCRs were observed in active tuberculosis TCR-alpha repertoires than in IGRA-negative controls, suggesting clonal expansion of GMM-specific TCRs. The smaller NN-distances were partly driven by shorter CDR3-alpha lengths in active tuberculosis patients, and the difference for TCR-beta did not reach statistical significance.

TCR libraries were generated with the immunoSEQ multiplex PCR assay, using TCR-beta and/or TCR-alpha/delta assays for each sample. The amplified TCR libraries were sequenced on the Illumina high-throughput platform. Per the original workflow: Clustering and dimensionality reduction relied on pairwise TCRdist distances among GMM-specific receptors from T cells that were either sorted ex vivo or expanded in vitro. Each clinical repertoire was assigned a mean NN-distance score, defined as the average TCRdist to the nearest 10% of tetramer-positive reference sequences. To compute GEM TCR motif frequency, the fraction of unique TCRs matching known GEM sequences by V/J usage and CDR3 length was calculated. Linear discriminant analysis with leave-one-out cross-validation, implemented in scikit-learn, was used to classify active tuberculosis. Not all clones reach the TCRdb copy of this immuneACCESS table, which keeps in-frame sequences only. Checked studies attribute under half of the gap to unresolved V genes and leave the rest unexplained. From that table come the V and J calls and clone size; the DNA was used to work out D and trimming. The sample table records 30,000 to 40,000 clones; around 96% of these occur just once. The ten most abundant clones make up less than 7.5% of the sample.

At study entry, adolescents were screened for latent tuberculosis infection using a tuberculin skin test and the QuantiFERON-TB GOLD In-Tube IGRA. Immunosequencing of unsorted cryopreserved PBMC covered, on average, around 100,000 T cells per clinical donor. Eleven high schools in the Worcester region of the Western Cape, South Africa, served as enrollment sites for adolescents aged 12 to 18 years. Around 10 adolescents infected with M. tuberculosis and approximately 10 uninfected adolescents were chosen and matched for age and sex. PBMC from adolescents were isolated by density centrifugation from freshly drawn heparinized blood and were then cryopreserved. Comment on this clone: Its antigen remains undetermined. One base away there is no much larger clone; base qualities are not given.

This clonotype was obtained from a donor aged 10 to 29 with latent tuberculosis or without tuberculosis infection. Sequencing used PBMCs.

The nucleotide sequence reads TGCGCCAGCAGCCAATGGAGAGGAGAGACCCAGTACTTC. Its coded protein is CASSQWRGETQYF. This chain is built from TRBV4-1 and TRBJ2-5; confidence is insufficient to name the D gene. Measured from the cysteine to the phenylalanine, the CDR3 is 13 residues long. Only the CDR3 DNA stays, 39 bases, in frame from base 1. The germline V gene supplies CDR1 MGHRA and CDR2 YSYEKL. The junction carries 8 bases between V and J, which are trimmed by 2 bases and 4 bases respectively.